The 3 T cell receptor beta chains presented below share a single source sample, sequenced in a study of response to subunit inactivated influenza vaccine. TCRdb re-derived calls from the RT-PCR reads in MiXCR, one entry per CDR3 protein. The sample has about 650,000 distinct CDR3 sequences; roughly 15% are singletons. The sequencing here drew on PBMCs from blood, taken roughly 2 weeks before vaccination. The receptors derive from a man aged 50 to 59 who received an inactivated influenza vaccine.

This clonotype was observed a handful of times. The CDR3 nucleotides are TGTGCCAGCAGATGGGGGACGGACTATGGCTACACCTTC. Residues: CASRWGTDYGYTF. The chain employs TRBV5-6 and TRBJ1-2; possible D gene TRBD1, 5 bases. CDR1 and CDR2 (germline): SGHDT, YYEEEE. CDR3 length equals 13 residues. The V gene lost 5 bases and the J gene lost 3 bases, with 11 bases spanning the gap.

The rearrangement uses TRBV5-1 and TRBJ2-3; D perhaps matches TRBD2 (6 bases). CDR1 and CDR2 from the germline V gene are SGHRS and YFSETQ. The CDR3 spans 14 residues. The V end was cut by 4 bases, the J end by 3 bases, with 12 bases between. The CDR3 nucleotides read TGCGCCAGCAGCGCGGGGTTAGAAACAGATACGCAGTATTTT. As protein: CASSAGLETDTQYF.

This clonotype was detected a few times. At one end the junction does not follow the germline gene, possibly because of a read error. The genes are TRBV10-3 and TRBJ2-2; tentative D call: TRBD2 (6 bases). CDR1 is ENHRY, CDR2 SYGVKD, per germline. The length of the CDR3 is 15 residues. In DNA form, the CDR3 reads TGTGCCATCAGCGAGTCCGGGAGGAACACCGGGGAGCTGTTTTTT. Encoded protein: CAISESGRNTGELFF.